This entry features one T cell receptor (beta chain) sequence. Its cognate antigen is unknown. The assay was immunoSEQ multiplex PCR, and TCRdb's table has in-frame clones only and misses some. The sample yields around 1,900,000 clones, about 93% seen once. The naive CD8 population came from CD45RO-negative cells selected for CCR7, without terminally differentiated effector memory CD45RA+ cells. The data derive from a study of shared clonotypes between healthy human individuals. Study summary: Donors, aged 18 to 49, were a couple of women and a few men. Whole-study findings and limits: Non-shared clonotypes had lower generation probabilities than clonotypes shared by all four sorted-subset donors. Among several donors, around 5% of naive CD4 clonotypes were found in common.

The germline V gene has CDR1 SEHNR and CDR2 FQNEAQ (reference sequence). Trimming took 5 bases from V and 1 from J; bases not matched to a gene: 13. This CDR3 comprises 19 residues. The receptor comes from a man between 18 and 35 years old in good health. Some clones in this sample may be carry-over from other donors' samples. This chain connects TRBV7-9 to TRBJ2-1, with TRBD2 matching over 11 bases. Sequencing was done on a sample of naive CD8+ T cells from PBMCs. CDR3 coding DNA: TGTGCCAGCAGCCCCGGTGGACTAGCGGGCTTACCTTCCTACAATGAGCAGTTCTTC. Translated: CASSPGGLAGLPSYNEQFF.